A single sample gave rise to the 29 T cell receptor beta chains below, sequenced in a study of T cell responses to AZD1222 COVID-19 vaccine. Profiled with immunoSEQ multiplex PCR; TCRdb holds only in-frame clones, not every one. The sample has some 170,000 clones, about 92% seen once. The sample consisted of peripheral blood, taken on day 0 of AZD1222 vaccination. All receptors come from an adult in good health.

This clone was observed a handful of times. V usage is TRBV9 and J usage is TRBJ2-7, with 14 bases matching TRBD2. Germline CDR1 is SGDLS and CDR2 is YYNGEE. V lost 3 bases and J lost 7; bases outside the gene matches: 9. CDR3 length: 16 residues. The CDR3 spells CASSARLAGGFKEQYF. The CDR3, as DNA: TGTGCCAGCAGCGCGAGACTAGCGGGAGGGTTTAAAGAGCAGTACTTC.

In DNA, the CDR3 is TGTGCCAGTAGTATAGGGCTAGCGGGAGGGCCTGGCGGGGAGCTGTTTTTT. Translating gives CASSIGLAGGPGGELFF. This chain links TRBV19 with TRBJ2-2, with 12 bases matching TRBD2. Germline V CDR1 and CDR2: LNHDA, SQIVND (reference sequence). The V segment lost 1 base and the J segment 7 bases; nucleotides outside the gene matches: 7. CDR3 size: 17 residues.

The CDR3 sequence is CASSGTGTGYSNQPQHF. The DNA for the CDR3 is TGTGCCAGCAGCGGGACCGGGACAGGATATAGCAATCAGCCCCAGCATTTT. The chain couples TRBV5-5 to TRBJ1-5, with 8 bases lining up with TRBD1. This CDR3 spans 17 amino acids. V dropped 4 bases and J dropped 0; count of bases not matched to a gene: 9. Per germline, CDR1 SGHKS and CDR2 YYEKEE (reference sequence). The full variable domain, rest sourced from reference TRBV5-5 and TRBJ1-5, is DAGVTQSPTHLIKTRGQQVTLRCSPISGHKSVSWYQQVLGQGPQFIFQYYEKEERGRGNFPDRFSARQFPNYSSELNVNALLLGDSALYLCASSGTGTGYSNQPQHFGDGTRLSIL.

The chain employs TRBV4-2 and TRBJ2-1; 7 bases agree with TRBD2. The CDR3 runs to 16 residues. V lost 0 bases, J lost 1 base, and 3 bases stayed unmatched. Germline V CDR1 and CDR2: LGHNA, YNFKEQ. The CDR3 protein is CASSQEGGLSYNEQFF. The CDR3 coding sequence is TGTGCCAGCAGCCAAGAGGGAGGGCTTTCCTACAATGAGCAGTTCTTC.

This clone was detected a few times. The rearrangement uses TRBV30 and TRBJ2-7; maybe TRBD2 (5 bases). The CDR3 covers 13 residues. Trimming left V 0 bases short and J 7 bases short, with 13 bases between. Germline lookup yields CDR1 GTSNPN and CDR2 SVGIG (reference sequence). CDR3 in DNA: TGTGCCTGGAGTGTAGGCCCGGGAACGGAGCAGTACTTC. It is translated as CAWSVGPGTEQYF.

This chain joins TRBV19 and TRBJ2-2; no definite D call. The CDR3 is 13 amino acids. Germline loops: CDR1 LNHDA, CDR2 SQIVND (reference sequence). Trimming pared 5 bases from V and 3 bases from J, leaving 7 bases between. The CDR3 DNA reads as TGTGCCAGTAGTGGTCAGTACACCGGGGAGCTGTTTTTT. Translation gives CASSGQYTGELFF.

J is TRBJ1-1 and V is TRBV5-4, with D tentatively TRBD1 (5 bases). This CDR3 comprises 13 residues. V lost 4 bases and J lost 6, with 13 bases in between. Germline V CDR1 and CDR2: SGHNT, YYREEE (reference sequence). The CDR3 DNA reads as TGTGCCAGCAGCCGGGACCAAAACGCTGAAGCTTTCTTT. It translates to CASSRDQNAEAFF.

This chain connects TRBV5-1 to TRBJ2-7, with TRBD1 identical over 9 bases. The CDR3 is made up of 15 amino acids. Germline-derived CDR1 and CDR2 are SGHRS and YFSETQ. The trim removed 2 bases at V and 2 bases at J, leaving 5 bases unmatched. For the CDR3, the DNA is TGCGCCAGCAGCTTACAGGGGGCCCACCCCTACGAGCAGTACTTC. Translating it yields CASSLQGAHPYEQYF.

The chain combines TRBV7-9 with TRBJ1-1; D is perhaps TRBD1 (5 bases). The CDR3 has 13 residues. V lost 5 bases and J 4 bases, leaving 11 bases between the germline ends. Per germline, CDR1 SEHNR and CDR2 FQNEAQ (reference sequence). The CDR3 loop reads CASSHSGSTEAFF. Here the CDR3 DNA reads TGTGCCAGCAGCCATTCAGGGAGCACTGAAGCTTTCTTT.

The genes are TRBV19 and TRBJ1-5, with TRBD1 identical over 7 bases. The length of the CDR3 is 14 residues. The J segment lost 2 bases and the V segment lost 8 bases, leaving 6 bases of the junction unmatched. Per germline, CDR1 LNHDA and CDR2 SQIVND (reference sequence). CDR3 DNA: TGTGCCAGTGTGCCAGGGACAGGCAATCAGCCCCAGCATTTT. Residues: CASVPGTGNQPQHF. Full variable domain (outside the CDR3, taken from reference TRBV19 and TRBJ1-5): DGGITQSPKYLFRKEGQNVTLSCEQNLNHDAMYWYRQDPGQGLRLIYYSQIVNDFQKGDIAEGYSVSREKKESFPLTVTSAQKNPTAFYLCASVPGTGNQPQHFGDGTRLSIL.

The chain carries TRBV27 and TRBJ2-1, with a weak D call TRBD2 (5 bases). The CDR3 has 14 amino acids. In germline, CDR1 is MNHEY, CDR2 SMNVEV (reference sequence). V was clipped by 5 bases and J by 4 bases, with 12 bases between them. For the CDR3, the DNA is TGTGCCAGCAGTCCCCGGACTGTTTACAATGAGCAGTTCTTC. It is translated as CASSPRTVYNEQFF.

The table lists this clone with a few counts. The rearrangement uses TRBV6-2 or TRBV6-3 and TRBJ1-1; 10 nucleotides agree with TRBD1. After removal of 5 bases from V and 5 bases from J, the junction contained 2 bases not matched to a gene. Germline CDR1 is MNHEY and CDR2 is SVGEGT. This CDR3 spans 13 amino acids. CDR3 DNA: TGTGCCAGCAGTCGGACAGGGGGAACTGAAGCTTTCTTT. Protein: CASSRTGGTEAFF.

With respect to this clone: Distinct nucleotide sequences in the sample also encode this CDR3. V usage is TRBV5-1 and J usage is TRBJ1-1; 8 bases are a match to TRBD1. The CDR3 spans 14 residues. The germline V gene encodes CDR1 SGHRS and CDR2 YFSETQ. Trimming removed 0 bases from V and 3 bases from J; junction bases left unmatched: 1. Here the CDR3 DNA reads TGCGCCAGCAGCTTGGCAGGGGGCTACACTGAAGCTTTCTTT. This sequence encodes CASSLAGGYTEAFF.

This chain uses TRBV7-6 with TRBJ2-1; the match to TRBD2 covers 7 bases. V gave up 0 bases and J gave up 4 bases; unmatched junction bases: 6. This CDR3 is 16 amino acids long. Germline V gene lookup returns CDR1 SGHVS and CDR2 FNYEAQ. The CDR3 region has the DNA TGTGCCAGCAGCTTAGCCTCTCTAGCGGTATACAATGAGCAGTTCTTC. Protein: CASSLASLAVYNEQFF. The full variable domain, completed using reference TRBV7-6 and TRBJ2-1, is GAGVSQSPRYKVTKRGQDVALRCDPISGHVSLYWYRQALGQGPEFLTYFNYEAQQDKSGLPNDRFSAERPEGSISTLTIQRTEQRDSAMYRCASSLASLAVYNEQFFGPGTRLTVL.

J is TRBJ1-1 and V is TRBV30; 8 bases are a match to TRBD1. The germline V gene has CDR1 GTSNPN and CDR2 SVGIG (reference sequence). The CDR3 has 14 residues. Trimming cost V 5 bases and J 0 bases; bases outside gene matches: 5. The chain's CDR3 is CAWGDRGLNTEAFF. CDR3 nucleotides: TGTGCCTGGGGCGACAGGGGCCTGAACACTGAAGCTTTCTTT.

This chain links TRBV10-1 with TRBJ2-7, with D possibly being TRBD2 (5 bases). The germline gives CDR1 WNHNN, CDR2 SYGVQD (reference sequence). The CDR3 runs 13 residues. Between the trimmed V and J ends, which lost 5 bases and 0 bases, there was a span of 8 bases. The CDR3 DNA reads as TGCGCCAGCAGTTCGGGATACTCCTACGAGCAGTACTTC. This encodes CASSSGYSYEQYF.

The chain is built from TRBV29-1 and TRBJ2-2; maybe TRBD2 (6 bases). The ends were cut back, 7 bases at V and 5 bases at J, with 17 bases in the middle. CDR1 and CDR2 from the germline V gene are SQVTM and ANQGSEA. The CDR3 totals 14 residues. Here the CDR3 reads CSGLDGSRTGELFF. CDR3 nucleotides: TGCAGCGGACTAGACGGGTCGAGAACCGGGGAGCTGTTTTTT.

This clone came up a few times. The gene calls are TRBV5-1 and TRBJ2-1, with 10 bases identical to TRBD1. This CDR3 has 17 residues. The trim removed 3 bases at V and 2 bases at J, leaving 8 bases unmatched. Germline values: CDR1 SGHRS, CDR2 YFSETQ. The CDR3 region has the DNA TGCGCCAGCAGCTCACCGGGACAGGGGTATGCCTACAATGAGCAGTTCTTC. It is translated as CASSSPGQGYAYNEQFF.

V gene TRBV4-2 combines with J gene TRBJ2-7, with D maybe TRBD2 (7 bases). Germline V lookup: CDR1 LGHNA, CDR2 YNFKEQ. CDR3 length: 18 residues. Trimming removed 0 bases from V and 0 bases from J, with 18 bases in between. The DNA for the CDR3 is TGTGCCAGCAGCCAAGATAGCTGGGCGGGGGCCCCCTCCTACGAGCAGTACTTC. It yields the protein CASSQDSWAGAPSYEQYF.

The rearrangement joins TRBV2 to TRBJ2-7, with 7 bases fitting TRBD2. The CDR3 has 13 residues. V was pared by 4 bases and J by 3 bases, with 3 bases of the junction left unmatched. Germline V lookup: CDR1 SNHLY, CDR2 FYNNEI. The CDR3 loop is CASSVGGGYEQYF. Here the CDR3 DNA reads TGTGCCAGCAGTGTTGGCGGGGGCTACGAGCAGTACTTC.

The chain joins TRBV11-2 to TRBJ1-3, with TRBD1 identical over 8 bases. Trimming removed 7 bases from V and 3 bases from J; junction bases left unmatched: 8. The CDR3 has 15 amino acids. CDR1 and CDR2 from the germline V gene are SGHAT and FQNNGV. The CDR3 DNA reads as TGTGCCAGCAAAGACCGGGACAGGAGTGGAAACACCATATATTTT. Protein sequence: CASKDRDRSGNTIYF.

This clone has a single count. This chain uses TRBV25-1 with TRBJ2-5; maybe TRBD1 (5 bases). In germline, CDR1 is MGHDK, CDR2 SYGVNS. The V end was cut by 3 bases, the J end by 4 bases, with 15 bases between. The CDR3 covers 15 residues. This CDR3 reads CASSDPRAARETQYF. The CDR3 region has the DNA TGTGCCAGCAGTGACCCCAGGGCTGCGAGAGAGACCCAGTACTTC.

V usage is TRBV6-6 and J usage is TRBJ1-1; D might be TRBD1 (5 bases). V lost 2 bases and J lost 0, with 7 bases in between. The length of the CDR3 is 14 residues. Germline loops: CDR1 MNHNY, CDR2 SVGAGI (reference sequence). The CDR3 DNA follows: TGTGCCAGCAGTTACCGACAGATGAACACTGAAGCTTTCTTT. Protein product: CASSYRQMNTEAFF.

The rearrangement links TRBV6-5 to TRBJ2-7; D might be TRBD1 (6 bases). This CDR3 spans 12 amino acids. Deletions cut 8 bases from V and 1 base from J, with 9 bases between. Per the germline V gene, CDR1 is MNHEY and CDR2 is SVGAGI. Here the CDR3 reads CASGGSSYEQYF. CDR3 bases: TGTGCCAGCGGGGGCAGTTCCTACGAGCAGTACTTC.

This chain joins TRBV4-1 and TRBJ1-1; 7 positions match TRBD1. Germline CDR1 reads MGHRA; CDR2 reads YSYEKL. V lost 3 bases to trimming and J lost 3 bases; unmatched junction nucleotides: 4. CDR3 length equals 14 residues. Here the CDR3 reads CASSQEGGHTEAFF. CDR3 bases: TGCGCCAGCAGCCAGGAAGGGGGCCACACTGAAGCTTTCTTT.

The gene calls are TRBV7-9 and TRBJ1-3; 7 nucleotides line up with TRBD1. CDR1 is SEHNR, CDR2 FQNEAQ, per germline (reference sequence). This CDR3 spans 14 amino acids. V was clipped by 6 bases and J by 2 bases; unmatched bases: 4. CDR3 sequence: CASRSDRAGNTIYF. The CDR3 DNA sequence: TGTGCCAGCAGATCCGACAGGGCTGGAAACACCATATATTTT.

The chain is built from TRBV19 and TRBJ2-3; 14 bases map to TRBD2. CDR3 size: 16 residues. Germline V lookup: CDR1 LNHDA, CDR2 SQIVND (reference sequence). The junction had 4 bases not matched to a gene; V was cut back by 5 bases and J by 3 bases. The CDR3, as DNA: TGTGCCAGTAGTGTCGGACTAGCGGGAGGAACAGATACGCAGTATTTT. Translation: CASSVGLAGGTDTQYF.

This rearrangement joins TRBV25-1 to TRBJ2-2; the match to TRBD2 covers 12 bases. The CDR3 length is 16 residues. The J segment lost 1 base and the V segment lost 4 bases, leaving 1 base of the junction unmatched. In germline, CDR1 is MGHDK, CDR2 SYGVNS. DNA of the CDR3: TGTGCCAGCAGTGTACTAGCGGGAGGGAACACCGGGGAGCTGTTTTTT. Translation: CASSVLAGGNTGELFF.

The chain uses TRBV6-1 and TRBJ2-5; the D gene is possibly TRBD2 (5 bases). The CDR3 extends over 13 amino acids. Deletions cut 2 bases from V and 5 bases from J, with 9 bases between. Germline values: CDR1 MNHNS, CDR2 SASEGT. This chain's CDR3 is CASSEYRGETQYF. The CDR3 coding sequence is TGTGCCAGCAGTGAATATAGAGGGGAGACCCAGTACTTC.